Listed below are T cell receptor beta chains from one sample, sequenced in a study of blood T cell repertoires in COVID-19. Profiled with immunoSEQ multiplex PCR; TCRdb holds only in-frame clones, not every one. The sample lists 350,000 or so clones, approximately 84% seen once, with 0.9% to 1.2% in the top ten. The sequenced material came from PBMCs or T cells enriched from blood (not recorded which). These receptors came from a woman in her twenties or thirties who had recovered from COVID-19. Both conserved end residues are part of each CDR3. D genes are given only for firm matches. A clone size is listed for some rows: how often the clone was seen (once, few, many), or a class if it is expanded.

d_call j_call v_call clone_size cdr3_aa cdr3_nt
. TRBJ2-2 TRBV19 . CASSIGQVATGELFF TGTGCCAGTAGTATAGGACAGGTCGCCACCGGGGAGCTGTTTTTT
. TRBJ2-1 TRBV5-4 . CASSLGDGGSYNEQFF TGTGCCAGCAGCTTGGGAGACGGGGGCTCCTACAATGAGCAGTTCTTC
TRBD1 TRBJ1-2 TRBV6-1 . CASSERSGGPYGYTF TGTGCCAGCAGTGAAAGGTCAGGGGGACCCTATGGCTACACCTTC
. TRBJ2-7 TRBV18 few CATATESYEQYF TGTGCCACCGCGACAGAGTCCTACGAGCAGTACTTC
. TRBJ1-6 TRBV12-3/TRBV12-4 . CASSWSEEAPLHF TGTGCCAGCAGTTGGAGTGAGGAGGCACCCCTCCACTTT
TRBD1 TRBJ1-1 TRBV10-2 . CASRTDREDTEAFF TGCGCCAGCAGAACCGACAGGGAGGACACTGAAGCTTTCTTT
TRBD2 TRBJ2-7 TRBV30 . CAWLDTIGTSRSREQYF TGTGCCTGGTTGGACACTATTGGGACTAGTAGATCCCGCGAGCAGTACTTC
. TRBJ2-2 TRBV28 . CASSLTGGLSVELFF TGTGCCAGCAGTTTAACCGGGGGGCTGTCTGTGGAGCTGTTTTTT
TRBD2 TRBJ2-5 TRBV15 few CATSRDLVSGGSQETQYF TGTGCCACCAGCAGAGATCTTGTTAGCGGGGGGTCCCAAGAGACCCAGTACTTC
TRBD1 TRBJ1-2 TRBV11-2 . CASSPGTGYDGYTF TGTGCCAGCAGCCCCGGGACAGGGTACGATGGCTACACCTTC
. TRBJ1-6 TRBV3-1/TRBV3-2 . CASSQDGTGRYSPLHF TGTGCCAGCAGCCAAGATGGCACAGGCCGGTATTCACCCCTCCACTTT
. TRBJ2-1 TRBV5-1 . CASSLAAGDNEQFF TGCGCCAGCAGCCTAGCCGCAGGGGACAATGAGCAGTTCTTC
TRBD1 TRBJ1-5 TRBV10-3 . CAISESGGQGSNQPQHF TGTGCCATCAGTGAGTCGGGCGGACAGGGGAGCAATCAGCCCCAGCATTTT
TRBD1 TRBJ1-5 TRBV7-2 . CASSLAPLRTGDNQPQHF TGTGCCAGCAGCTTAGCCCCGCTAAGGACAGGGGACAATCAGCCCCAGCATTTT
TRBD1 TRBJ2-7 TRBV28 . CASSSMGQGADIYSYEQYF TGTGCCAGCAGCTCCATGGGACAGGGGGCTGACATCTACTCCTACGAGCAGTACTTC
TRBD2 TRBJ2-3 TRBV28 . CASSSGLAGGSDTQYF TGTGCCAGCAGTTCGGGACTAGCGGGGGGATCAGATACGCAGTATTTT
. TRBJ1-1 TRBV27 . CASSLSRGMNTEAFF TGTGCCAGCAGTTTATCGCGAGGGATGAACACTGAAGCTTTCTTT
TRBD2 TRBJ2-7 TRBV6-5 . CASSYSISGGGYEQYF TGTGCCAGCAGTTACTCCATTAGCGGGGGCGGGTACGAGCAGTACTTC
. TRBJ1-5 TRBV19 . CASSIIRVGNQPQHF TGTGCCAGTAGTATAATCAGGGTAGGCAATCAGCCCCAGCATTTT
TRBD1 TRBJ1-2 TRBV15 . CATSRVEQGAIGYTF TGTGCCACCAGCAGAGTAGAACAGGGGGCGATTGGCTACACCTTC
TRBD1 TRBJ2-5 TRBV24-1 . CATSDWGRGQETQYF TGTGCCACCAGTGATTGGGGCAGGGGGCAGGAGACCCAGTACTTC
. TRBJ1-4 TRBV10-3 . CAISYSGVANEKLFF TGTGCCATCAGCTACAGCGGGGTTGCTAATGAAAAACTGTTTTTT
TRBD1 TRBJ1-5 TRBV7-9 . CASSHEGQNQPQHF TGTGCCAGCAGCCACGAGGGACAGAATCAGCCCCAGCATTTT
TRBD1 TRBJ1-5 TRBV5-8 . CASSPGDSQNQPQHF TGTGCCAGCAGCCCCGGGGACAGTCAGAATCAGCCCCAGCATTTT
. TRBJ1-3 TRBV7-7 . CASSADPPGIGNTIYF TGTGCCAGCAGCGCGGACCCCCCGGGGATTGGAAACACCATATATTTT
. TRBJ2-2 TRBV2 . CASTPLRGTGELFF TGTGCCAGCACTCCGCTCCGAGGGACCGGGGAGCTGTTTTTT
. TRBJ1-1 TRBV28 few CASSFWAGAHTEAFF TGTGCCAGCAGTTTCTGGGCAGGGGCCCACACTGAAGCTTTCTTT
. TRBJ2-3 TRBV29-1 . CSVEGVVAGLTDTQYF TGCAGCGTTGAAGGAGTGGTGGCGGGGCTCACAGATACGCAGTATTTT
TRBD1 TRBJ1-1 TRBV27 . CASKQRQGAVNTEAFF TGTGCCAGCAAACAACGACAGGGGGCGGTTAACACTGAAGCTTTCTTT
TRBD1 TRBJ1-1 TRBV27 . CASSWTGDTEAFF TGTGCCAGCAGTTGGACAGGGGACACTGAAGCTTTCTTT
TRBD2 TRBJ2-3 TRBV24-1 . CATSDIAGGGTDTQYF TGTGCCACCAGTGACATAGCGGGGGGGGGCACAGATACGCAGTATTTT
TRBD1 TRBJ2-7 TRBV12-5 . CASGRLGQGRAYEQYF TGTGCTAGTGGTCGCCTCGGACAGGGGCGAGCCTACGAGCAGTACTTC
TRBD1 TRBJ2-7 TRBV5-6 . CASSWDRGPYEQYF TGTGCCAGCAGCTGGGACAGGGGCCCCTACGAGCAGTACTTC
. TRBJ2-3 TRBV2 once CASRAGASTDTQYF TGTGCCAGCAGGGCAGGGGCTAGCACAGATACGCAGTATTTT
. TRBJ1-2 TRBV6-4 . CASSDSGGRNYGYTF TGTGCCAGCAGTGACTCGGGGGGACGGAACTATGGCTACACCTTC
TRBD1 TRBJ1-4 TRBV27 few CASSPRTGGEKLFF TGTGCCAGCAGTCCCAGGACAGGGGGAGAAAAACTGTTTTTT
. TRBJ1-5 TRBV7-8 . CASSKGREQPQHF TGTGCCAGCTCGAAGGGGCGGGAACAGCCCCAGCATTTT
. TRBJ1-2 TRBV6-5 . CASSWIGRYGYTF TGTGCCAGCAGTTGGATTGGGCGCTATGGCTACACCTTC
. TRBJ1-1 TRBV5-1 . CASSFTERNTEAFF TGCGCCAGCAGCTTCACTGAGAGGAACACTGAAGCTTTCTTT
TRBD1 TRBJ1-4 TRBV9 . CASSVRQGAWGEKLFF TGTGCCAGCAGCGTCCGACAGGGGGCATGGGGTGAAAAACTGTTTTTT
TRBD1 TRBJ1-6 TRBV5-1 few CASSWGTGGSPLHF TGCGCCAGCAGCTGGGGGACAGGGGGCTCACCCCTCCACTTT
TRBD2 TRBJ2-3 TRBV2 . CASSELTSQFTDTQYF TGTGCCAGCAGCGAGCTGACTAGCCAATTCACAGATACGCAGTATTTT
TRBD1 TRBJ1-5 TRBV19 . CASSAPTGGNQPQHF TGTGCCAGTAGTGCACCAACAGGGGGCAATCAGCCCCAGCATTTT
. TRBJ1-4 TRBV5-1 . CASSVPGSEPEKLFF TGCGCCAGCAGCGTCCCAGGGTCGGAGCCTGAAAAACTGTTTTTT
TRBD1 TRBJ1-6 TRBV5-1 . CASSIQGNSPLHF TGCGCCAGCAGCATACAGGGGAATTCACCCCTCCACTTT
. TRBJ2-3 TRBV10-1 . CASASETSNFGTQYF TGCGCCAGTGCATCGGAGACTAGTAATTTTGGTACGCAGTATTTT
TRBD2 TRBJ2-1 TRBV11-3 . CASSLRGPQELARENEQFF TGTGCCAGCAGCTTACGCGGGCCCCAAGAACTAGCGAGAGAAAATGAGCAGTTCTTC